What follows are 24 T cell receptor beta chains derived from one specimen sequenced in a study of response to subunit inactivated influenza vaccine. TCRdb reprocessed the RT-PCR reads with MiXCR, giving one entry per CDR3 protein. The data show approximately 520,000 distinct CDR3 sequences, with approximately 17% seen just once and 3% held by the top ten. Sequenced here: CD4+ T cells sorted from PBMCs, sampled around 25 months after vaccination. Source of these receptors: a man aged 45 to 75 who received an inactivated influenza vaccine.

The chain combines TRBV28 with TRBJ1-1, with no clear D. V was pared by 2 bases and J by 11 bases, with 18 bases between. The length of the CDR3 is 14 residues. CDR1 and CDR2 (germline): MDHEN, SYDVKM. In DNA, the CDR3 is TGTGCCAGCAGTTTACCCTTCCTCGGCGGCGACGCTTTCTTT. Its translation is CASSLPFLGGDAFF.

The rearrangement links TRBV20-1 to TRBJ2-1; possibly TRBD1 for D (7 bases). V was pared by 5 bases and J by 6 bases, with 17 bases between. CDR3 length: 14 residues. Germline V gene lookup returns CDR1 DFQATT and CDR2 SNEGSKA (reference sequence). The CDR3 here is CSAFTTGRFNEQFF. The CDR3 DNA reads TGCAGTGCTTTCACGACAGGGAGGTTCAATGAGCAGTTCTTC.

The chain carries TRBV27 and TRBJ2-7, with 10 bases aligning to TRBD2. Trimming at V came to 8 bases and at J to 0 bases, leaving 10 bases not matched to a gene. Per germline, CDR1 MNHEY and CDR2 SMNVEV (reference sequence). The CDR3 covers 16 residues. This chain's CDR3 is CASRKREGPISYEQYF. CDR3 DNA sequence: TGTGCCAGCCGCAAGCGGGAGGGACCCATCTCCTACGAGCAGTACTTC.

This clonotype has only a few counts. The rearrangement links TRBV20-1 to TRBJ1-2; perhaps TRBD1 as D (5 bases). This CDR3 comprises 13 residues. V lost 5 bases to trimming and J lost 6 bases, with 16 bases between them. Germline lookup yields CDR1 DFQATT and CDR2 SNEGSKA (reference sequence). CDR3 loop: CSASFLGGDGYTF. The CDR3 DNA sequence: TGCAGTGCTTCCTTTCTTGGGGGGGATGGCTACACCTTC.

The V gene is TRBV4-1, the J gene TRBJ1-2; the D gene is possibly TRBD1 (5 bases). In germline, CDR1 is MGHRA, CDR2 YSYEKL. The V end was cut by 4 bases, the J end by 14 bases, with 26 bases between. CDR3 length: 15 amino acids. The CDR3: CASSLPGGQGPKRTF. As DNA, the CDR3 is TGCGCCAGCAGCCTCCCTGGTGGCCAGGGCCCCAAGAGGACCTTC.

This clonotype occurred a few times. The genes are TRBV20-1 and TRBJ2-3, with 13 bases fitting TRBD2. CDR1 is DFQATT, CDR2 SNEGSKA, per germline (reference sequence). This CDR3 is built from 22 residues. V trimming: 1 base; J trimming: 7 bases; junction bases outside the gene matches: 26. The CDR3 region has the DNA TGCAGTGCTAGAGGCCTCGTCCCGCGACTAGCGGGGGGCCCCACTAATTACTATACGCAGTATTTT. Its translation is CSARGLVPRLAGGPTNYYTQYF.

This clonotype was observed a few times. CDR3 residues: CSAPSGRGVTDTQYF. CDR3 in DNA: TGCAGTGCCCCCTCAGGGCGGGGGGTGACAGATACGCAGTATTTT. The chain uses TRBV20-1 and TRBJ2-3, with 8 bases fitting TRBD2. The CDR3 consists of 15 residues. Trimming cost V 6 bases and J 3 bases; bases outside gene matches: 11. The germline CDR1 and CDR2 sequences are DFQATT and SNEGSKA (reference sequence).

The sample holds a few counts of this clonotype. V and J are TRBV20-1 and TRBJ2-5, with 9 bases identical to TRBD2. Germline assignment: CDR1 DFQATT and CDR2 SNEGSKA (reference sequence). With 6 bases clipped from V and 5 bases from J, the junction kept 7 bases outside the gene matches. There are 13 residues in the CDR3. Here the CDR3 reads CSALLAGRETQYF. CDR3 bases: TGCAGTGCGCTGCTAGCGGGAAGGGAGACCCAGTACTTC.

This clonotype appeared a few times. The rearrangement uses TRBV5-1 and TRBJ2-1; 8 nucleotides agree with TRBD1. The junction had 7 bases not matched to a gene; V was cut back by 3 bases and J by 8 bases. Germline lookup yields CDR1 SGHRS and CDR2 YFSETQ. The CDR3 runs to 14 residues. The CDR3 coding sequence is TGCGCCAGCAGCTCCAGGACAGGGTGGGATGAGCAGTTCTTC. The encoded protein is CASSSRTGWDEQFF.

In its sample, this clonotype was seen many times. The rearrangement joins TRBV5-5 to TRBJ2-2; D is tentatively TRBD1 or TRBD2 (5 bases each). CDR1 and CDR2 (germline): SGHKS, YYEKEE (reference sequence). Trimming took 3 bases from V and 7 from J, leaving 13 bases between them. The CDR3 has 14 residues. CDR3 DNA sequence: TGTGCCAGCAGCTGGGGGTCGAGTGGCGGGGAGCTGTTTTTT. As protein: CASSWGSSGGELFF.

This clonotype was found a few times. J is TRBJ1-2 and V is TRBV28; D gene unclear. The CDR3 is 15 residues long. CDR1 and CDR2 from the germline V gene are MDHEN and SYDVKM. Trimming took 5 bases from V and 4 from J, leaving 17 bases between them. CDR3 region: CASSPNPTVTYGYTF. CDR3 DNA sequence: TGTGCCAGCAGTCCCAACCCGACCGTAACCTATGGCTACACCTTC.

This rearrangement joins TRBV28 to TRBJ2-1; 7 bases map to TRBD1. Per the germline V gene, CDR1 is MDHEN and CDR2 is SYDVKM. Germline trimming cut 0 bases from V and 15 bases from J; bases unmatched to any gene: 2. This CDR3 has 11 residues. CDR3 amino acids: CASSLWDRRFF. CDR3 nucleotides: TGTGCCAGCAGTTTATGGGACAGGCGGTTCTTC.

The chain recombines TRBV3-1 with TRBJ1-1; TRBD1 agrees at 7 bases. The CDR3 has 15 amino acids. After removal of 2 bases from V and 2 bases from J, the junction contained 5 bases not matched to a gene. Germline V gives CDR1 LGHDT, CDR2 YNNKEL (reference sequence). As DNA, the CDR3 is TGTGCCAGCAGCCAATACGGACAGGCTAACACTGAAGCTTTCTTT. Its protein is CASSQYGQANTEAFF. Drawing the rest from reference TRBV3-1 and TRBJ1-1, the complete variable domain is DTAVSQTPKYLVTQMGNDKSIKCEQNLGHDTMYWYKQDSKKFLKIMFSYNNKELIINETVPNRFSPKSPDKAHLNLHINSLELGDSAVYFCASSQYGQANTEAFFGQGTRLTVV.

This clonotype came up a few times. The V and J genes are TRBV20-1 and TRBJ2-3; possibly TRBD2 for D (6 bases). This CDR3 has 14 residues. Looked up from germline, CDR1 is DFQATT and CDR2 is SNEGSKA (reference sequence). V was clipped by 6 bases and J by 0 bases, with 13 bases between them. CDR3: CSALKGTSTDTQYF. CDR3 bases: TGCAGTGCCCTTAAGGGGACTAGCACAGATACGCAGTATTTT.

In its sample, this clonotype was seen a few times. The J gene is TRBJ1-5, the V gene TRBV10-3; D unresolved. Between the trimmed V and J ends, which lost 0 bases and 0 bases, there was a span of 12 bases. The CDR3 sequence is 17 residues long. The germline V gene has CDR1 ENHRY and CDR2 SYGVKD. CDR3 sequence reads: CAISESAGRDSNQPQHF. In DNA, the CDR3 is TGTGCCATCAGTGAGTCAGCGGGGAGAGATAGCAATCAGCCCCAGCATTTT.

This clonotype showed up just a few times. V usage is TRBV21-1 and J usage is TRBJ2-7; the D segment call TRBD1 is taken from the table without a DNA check. TRBV21-1 is assigned pseudogene status. The CDR3 has 15 amino acids. The CDR3 region is CASSRGQGNSYEQYF. The CDR3 bases are TGTGCCAGCAGTAGGGGACAGGGTAACTCCTACGAGCAGTACTTC.

This clonotype occurred a few times. V is TRBV7-8 and J is TRBJ1-6; possibly TRBD1 for D (6 bases). CDR1 is SGHVS, CDR2 FQNEAQ, per germline. The length of the CDR3 is 15 residues. Trimming left V 4 bases short and J 3 bases short, with 10 bases between. The DNA of the CDR3 is TGTGCCAGCAGCTGGGAGACAGGCTATAATTCACCCCTCCACTTT. This gives the protein CASSWETGYNSPLHF.

The J gene is TRBJ2-1, the V gene TRBV20-1; 8 bases match TRBD2. Germline loops: CDR1 DFQATT, CDR2 SNEGSKA (reference sequence). The CDR3 length is 13 residues. V was clipped by 3 bases and J by 8 bases; unmatched bases: 6. The CDR3 DNA is TGCAGTGCTAGGCGACTAGCGCGGGATGAGCAGTTCTTC. This sequence encodes CSARRLARDEQFF.

The rearrangement joins TRBV2 to TRBJ1-6, with D unclear. Per germline, CDR1 SNHLY and CDR2 FYNNEI. The V gene lost 4 bases and the J gene lost 8 bases, with 12 bases spanning the gap. This CDR3 has 14 residues. CDR3 sequence: CASSVRVTDSPLHF. The CDR3 coding sequence is TGTGCCAGCAGTGTGAGGGTTACCGATTCACCCCTCCACTTT.

A single count supports this clonotype. The rearrangement links TRBV2 to TRBJ1-1; D not certain. The CDR3 consists of 14 residues. Trimming stripped 6 bases from V and 5 bases from J, with 16 bases between. From germline, CDR1 is SNHLY and CDR2 FYNNEI. The CDR3, as DNA: TGTGCCAGCAGCTTGACCGCCCCGTGGACTGAAGCTTTCTTT. Its translation: CASSLTAPWTEAFF.

The chain recombines TRBV5-1 with TRBJ2-5, with D maybe TRBD1 (5 bases). Germline V gives CDR1 SGHRS, CDR2 YFSETQ. V was shortened by 0 bases and J by 5 bases, with 14 bases between the two germline ends. The CDR3 is made up of 15 amino acids. CDR3 amino acids: CASSLDVAGRETQYF. CDR3 DNA sequence: TGCGCCAGCAGCTTGGATGTGGCAGGGCGGGAGACCCAGTACTTC.

This clonotype was detected a few times. The rearrangement uses TRBV4-1 and TRBJ1-2; no definite D call. The CDR3 is made up of 15 amino acids. Germline values: CDR1 MGHRA, CDR2 YSYEKL. Trimming cost V 0 bases and J 0 bases, with 8 bases left between them. In DNA form, the CDR3 reads TGCGCCAGCAGCCAAGATCCGACACCTAACTATGGCTACACCTTC. This translates into CASSQDPTPNYGYTF.

V usage is TRBV29-1 and J usage is TRBJ2-7, with D tentatively TRBD2 (5 bases). The CDR3 is made up of 14 amino acids. Trimming removed 7 bases from V and 1 base from J, with 17 bases in between. Per the germline V gene, CDR1 is SQVTM and CDR2 is ANQGSEA. CDR3 bases: TGCAGCGCGAGTCGGGGTTCGAGGTCCTACGAGCAGTACTTC. Translated, it gives CSASRGSRSYEQYF.

The chain links TRBV5-1 to TRBJ2-3; D may match TRBD1 or TRBD2 (5 bases each). Looked up from germline, CDR1 is SGHRS and CDR2 is YFSETQ. V shed 4 bases and J shed 3 bases, with 15 bases lying between them. This CDR3 region has 15 residues. The CDR3 DNA sequence: TGCGCCAGCAGCCCAGGGACCTCGAATACAGATACGCAGTATTTT. Translation gives CASSPGTSNTDTQYF.